Presented here are 13 T cell receptor beta chains from one specimen sequenced in a study of T cells in Graves' hyperthyroidism and ophthalmopathy. The TCR beta CDR3 regions underwent amplification using RNA transcripts as the source. Carried out on the TCR CDR3, a first-round RT-PCR used the HTBI primer set. TCRdb reprocessed the multiplex PCR reads with MiXCR, giving one entry per CDR3 protein. The sample lists more than 300,000 distinct CDR3 sequences, about a sixth occurring once. Sample: blood. The receptor source for this set is a woman aged 25 to 45 with Graves' hyperthyroidism that later progressed to Graves' ophthalmopathy.

This clonotype has ten or more counts. This chain uses TRBV7-6 with TRBJ2-3, with D perhaps given as TRBD1 or TRBD2 (5 bases each). This CDR3 has 14 amino acids. The V gene lost 5 bases and the J gene lost 6 bases, with 15 bases spanning the gap. Germline values: CDR1 SGHVS, CDR2 FNYEAQ. This CDR3 reads CASSHLSGTDTQYF. DNA of the CDR3: TGTGCCAGCAGCCATCTTTCGGGGACGGATACGCAGTATTTT.

This clonotype has ten or more counts. The CDR3 region has the DNA TGTGCCAGCAGTTACGCAGGACAGGGTGGTTCACCCCTCCACTTT. Encoded protein: CASSYAGQGGSPLHF. V gene TRBV6-5 combines with J gene TRBJ1-6, with 8 nucleotides matching TRBD1. CDR1 is MNHEY, CDR2 SVGAGI, per germline. The CDR3 is 15 amino acids. V dropped 2 bases and J dropped 9; count of bases not matched to a gene: 6.

The chain couples TRBV2 to TRBJ1-2; TRBD1 aligns across 11 bases. The CDR3 is made up of 16 amino acids. The V gene's germline CDR1 is SNHLY and CDR2 FYNNEI. Losses at the gene ends were 4 bases for V and 0 bases for J; bases not matched to a gene: 4. CDR3 nucleotides: TGTGCCAGCAGTGCGGACAGGGGGCCTGCTAACTATGGCTACACCTTC. Translating gives CASSADRGPANYGYTF.

This sequence joins TRBV6-1 and TRBJ2-2, with 9 bases that match TRBD1. Germline CDR1 and CDR2: MNHNS and SASEGT. V shed 7 bases and J 5 bases; nucleotides not matched to a gene: 8. There are 15 residues in the CDR3. The CDR3 loop reads CASTGQGLLTGELFF. The DNA of the CDR3 is TGTGCCAGCACGGGACAGGGTCTCTTAACCGGGGAGCTGTTTTTT.

CDR3 amino acids: CASSLGGRTYEQYF. The CDR3 DNA is TGTGCCAGCAGTTTAGGAGGGCGCACCTACGAGCAGTACTTC. V is TRBV28 and J is TRBJ2-7; a weak D match, TRBD2 (6 bases). This CDR3 comprises 14 residues. Trimming shortened V by 2 bases and J by 2 bases, and 10 bases separated the two germline ends. Per germline, CDR1 MDHEN and CDR2 SYDVKM. Full variable domain (remainder filled in from reference TRBV28 and TRBJ2-7): DVKVTQSSRYLVKRTGEKVFLECVQDMDHENMFWYRQDPGLGLRLIYFSYDVKMKEKGDIPEGYSVSREKKERFSLILESASTNQTSMYLCASSLGGRTYEQYFGPGTRLTVT.

This clonotype has more than one count but fewer than ten. This chain uses TRBV5-1 with TRBJ2-5, with 7 bases lining up with TRBD1. V shed 1 base and J 5 bases; nucleotides not matched to a gene: 20. Germline values: CDR1 SGHRS, CDR2 YFSETQ. The CDR3 consists of 19 residues. CDR3 coding DNA: TGCGCCAGCAGCTTGAGTATAGGGGGCGCCAGCCGGGTCGGGGAGACCCAGTACTTC. It translates to CASSLSIGGASRVGETQYF. Filled out from reference TRBV5-1 and TRBJ2-5, the complete variable domain reads KAGVTQTPRYLIKTRGQQVTLSCSPISGHRSVSWYQQTPGQGLQFLFEYFSETQRNKGNFPGRFSGRQFSNSRSEMNVSTLELGDSALYLCASSLSIGGASRVGETQYFGPGTRLLVL.

Concerning this clonotype: This sequence may be a read error, since a much larger clone differs from it by one base. The chain links TRBV6-7 to TRBJ2-2; 9 bases are shared with TRBD2. TRBV6-7 is placed among ORFs of uncertain function. The CDR3 spans 15 residues. Germline trimming cut 6 bases from V and 9 bases from J; bases unmatched to any gene: 11. The CDR3 is CASRKGLARYRELFF. In DNA form, the CDR3 reads TGTGCCAGCAGAAAAGGACTAGCGAGGTACAGGGAGCTGTTTTTT.

This clonotype was counted ten times or more. The chain uses TRBV12-3 or TRBV12-4 and TRBJ2-1, with 8 bases fitting TRBD2. CDR3 size: 15 residues. With V trimmed by 5 bases and J by 6 bases, 9 bases remained unmatched. DNA for the CDR3: TGTGCCAGCAGTCCCGGCGAGCGGGGGTTCAATGAGCAGTTCTTC. This translates into CASSPGERGFNEQFF.

V and J are TRBV9 and TRBJ2-1; 7 bases are a match to TRBD2. The CDR3 covers 14 residues. With V trimmed by 0 bases and J by 7 bases, 4 bases remained unmatched. The germline V gene encodes CDR1 SGDLS and CDR2 YYNGEE. The CDR3 nucleotides read TGTGCCAGCAGCGTAGGAGGTAGCGGGAATGAGCAGTTCTTC. It codes for CASSVGGSGNEQFF.

This clonotype has a count of ten or more. The chain employs TRBV24-1 and TRBJ2-3; D call uncertain. V was clipped by 4 bases and J by 1 base, with 14 bases between them. This CDR3 contains 16 residues. Germline V gene data show CDR1 as KGHDR and CDR2 as SFDVKD. Written as DNA, the CDR3 is TGTGCCACCAGTGACCCGAAAAACCCAGGCACAGATACGCAGTATTTT. It translates to CATSDPKNPGTDTQYF.

About this clonotype: This clone may be a read error of a much larger clone one base away. The V gene is TRBV30, the J gene TRBJ1-4; no firm D call. CDR1 is GTSNPN, CDR2 SVGIG, per germline (reference sequence). This CDR3 is built from 13 residues. CDR3 DNA: TGTACCTGGAGTGTACCCGGTAATGAAAAACTGTTTTTT. This translates into CTWSVPGNEKLFF.

This clonotype was counted ten times or more. The J gene is TRBJ2-7, the V gene TRBV28; maybe TRBD2 (6 bases). The germline gives CDR1 MDHEN, CDR2 SYDVKM. Trimming removed 6 bases from V and 6 bases from J, with 21 bases in between. The CDR3 extends over 15 amino acids. The CDR3 loop is CASSTNVGRNGEQYF. The CDR3 bases are TGTGCCAGCAGCACAAACGTAGGGAGGAATGGCGAGCAGTACTTC.

This clonotype was seen repeatedly, ten times or more. This chain joins TRBV28 and TRBJ2-7; D unresolved. Germline V gives CDR1 MDHEN, CDR2 SYDVKM. Trimming pared 6 bases from V and 2 bases from J, leaving 11 bases between. There are 13 residues in the CDR3. The CDR3: CASSEAATYEQYF. CDR3 bases: TGTGCCAGCAGCGAGGCTGCGACCTACGAGCAGTACTTC.